This record covers a single T cell receptor beta chain. The CDR3 sequence is 13 residues long. V gave up 5 bases and J gave up 3 bases, with 11 bases separating them. Germline-derived CDR1 and CDR2 are SEHNR and FQNEAQ (reference sequence). These data come from a study of PD-1 blockade in classical Hodgkin lymphoma. Study details: On a schedule of every 2 weeks, patients received nivolumab 3 mg/kg intravenously.

Every one of the patients relapsed after autologous stem cell transplantation (brentuximab vedotin exposure was variable). Repertoires were generated with immunoSEQ multiplex PCR, while TCRdb's copy carries only in-frame clones and drops some. The sample records tens of thousands of clones, roughly nine tenths being singletons. The sequence was collected from a human donor with classical Hodgkin lymphoma. This chain uses TRBV7-9 with TRBJ2-7; no clear D. The sequences come from peripheral blood mononuclear cells (PBMCs), collected before the second cycle of nivolumab. The CDR3 loop reads CASSPEASYEQYF. CDR3 DNA: TGTGCCAGCAGCCCCGAAGCCAGCTACGAGCAGTACTTC.